These 29 T cell receptor beta chains originate from one sample sequenced in a study of cytomegalovirus exposure and HLA in healthy donors. The PCR made use of 60 Vbeta and 13 Jbeta primers. Assay used: immunoSEQ multiplex PCR; TCRdb lists only in-frame clones, some missing. The data hold about 150,000 clones, with approximately 71% observed a single time. Source material: PBMCs. All receptors come from a man aged 25 to 40 in good health and CMV-seropositive.

This rearrangement joins TRBV30 to TRBJ2-3; the D is unclear. CDR1 is GTSNPN and CDR2 is SVGIG in the germline V gene (reference sequence). V shed 5 bases and J shed 4 bases, with 13 bases lying between them. This CDR3 contains 13 residues. CDR3 residues: CAWGINGPDTQYF. CDR3 in DNA: TGTGCCTGGGGCATTAATGGCCCAGATACGCAGTATTTT.

The V call is TRBV7-3, the J call TRBJ2-7; 7 nucleotides agree with TRBD1. There are 16 residues in the CDR3. Germline V gene data show CDR1 as SGHTA and CDR2 as FQGTGA. Germline trimming cut 5 bases from V and 4 bases from J; bases unmatched to any gene: 14. Here the CDR3 DNA reads TGTGCCAGCAGCCCGCAGACAGGGTCCCCCCAATACGAGCAGTACTTC. This gives the protein CASSPQTGSPQYEQYF.

This chain links TRBV7-6 with TRBJ1-4; possible D gene TRBD1, 6 bases. The V end lost 4 bases, the J end lost 8 bases, and 11 bases lay between the germline ends. The CDR3 is 13 amino acids. CDR1 and CDR2 (germline): SGHVS, FNYEAQ. The CDR3 nucleotides read TGTGCCAGCAGCTACAGGGCGGGCGAAAAACTGTTTTTT. Protein product: CASSYRAGEKLFF.

The chain has TRBV7-2 and TRBJ2-3; tentative D call: TRBD2 (5 bases). Germline CDR1 is SGHTA and CDR2 is FQGNSA. The CDR3 covers 15 residues. Trimming removed 1 base from V and 2 bases from J, with 10 bases in between. Here the CDR3 reads CASSLGGLTTDTQYF. The CDR3 nucleotides are TGTGCCAGCAGCTTAGGAGGGCTCACCACAGATACGCAGTATTTT.

This clone was observed a handful of times. The chain carries TRBV10-2 and TRBJ2-7; TRBD2 matches at 9 bases. V trimming: 8 bases; J trimming: 3 bases; junction bases outside the gene matches: 8. This CDR3 has 14 amino acids. Germline V gene lookup returns CDR1 WSHSY and CDR2 SAAADI. The CDR3 nucleotides read TGCGCCAGCGCTTTCGGGACTAGCATCTACGAGCAGTACTTC. Translating gives CASAFGTSIYEQYF.

The sample holds a few counts of this clone. The rearrangement links TRBV27 to TRBJ2-3; TRBD2 is a possible D gene (5 bases). Germline-derived CDR1 and CDR2 are MNHEY and SMNVEV (reference sequence). Trimming stripped 2 bases from V and 5 bases from J, with 20 bases between. This CDR3 contains 17 residues. CDR3 in amino acids: CASSLGRLRNVIDTQYF. The CDR3 DNA reads as TGTGCCAGCAGTTTAGGGCGACTAAGGAATGTGATAGATACGCAGTATTTT.

V and J are TRBV27 and TRBJ1-1; no firm D call. V shed 8 bases and J shed 0 bases, with 13 bases lying between them. Germline V gives CDR1 MNHEY, CDR2 SMNVEV (reference sequence). The CDR3 covers 14 residues. For the CDR3, the DNA is TGTGCCAGCCAACCGACACCTCTGAACACTGAAGCTTTCTTT. Translating it yields CASQPTPLNTEAFF.

V usage is TRBV5-6 and J usage is TRBJ1-2; D is possibly TRBD1 (6 bases). V lost 0 bases, J lost 1 base, and 19 bases lay in between. CDR1 SGHDT and CDR2 YYEEEE come from the germline V gene. The CDR3 covers 18 residues. The CDR3 coding sequence is TGTGCCAGCAGCTTGGCCGTCGGGGGGCCAACCGTTAACTATGGCTACACCTTC. Amino acids: CASSLAVGGPTVNYGYTF.

This clone was counted a few times. The rearrangement uses TRBV4-1 and TRBJ1-1; the match to TRBD1 covers 8 bases. This CDR3 region has 15 residues. The germline V gene has CDR1 MGHRA and CDR2 YSYEKL. With V trimmed by 4 bases and J by 2 bases, 6 bases remained unmatched. DNA for the CDR3: TGCGCCAGCAGCCGCAGGACAGGGAGTAACACTGAAGCTTTCTTT. The encoded protein is CASSRRTGSNTEAFF.

V and J are TRBV6-1 and TRBJ2-1; 14 positions agree with TRBD2. Unmatched junction bases numbered 15, after V lost 4 bases and J lost 7 bases. There are 19 residues in the CDR3. Germline values: CDR1 MNHNS, CDR2 SASEGT. CDR3 DNA: TGTGCCAGCAGTGGGGGTTGGTGGACTAGCGGGAGGACTAGGAATGAGCAGTTCTTC. It encodes CASSGGWWTSGRTRNEQFF.

This clone showed up just a few times. V and J are TRBV5-1 and TRBJ2-3; D uncertain. The CDR3 has 14 residues. Germline CDR1 SGHRS, CDR2 YFSETQ. Trimming took 4 bases from V and 2 from J, leaving 11 bases between them. The CDR3 reads CASSTQVHTDTQYF. DNA for the CDR3: TGCGCCAGCAGCACTCAGGTTCACACAGATACGCAGTATTTT.

This clone has at least ten counts. The V gene is TRBV6-4, the J gene TRBJ2-3; TRBD2 aligns across 7 bases. This CDR3 has 16 amino acids. Trimming cost V 2 bases and J 2 bases; bases outside gene matches: 7. The germline V gene encodes CDR1 MRHNA and CDR2 SNTAGT. CDR3 bases: TGTGCCAGCAGTGACGCAGCTAGCGGATCCACAGATACGCAGTATTTT. This encodes CASSDAASGSTDTQYF.

The chain is built from TRBV9 and TRBJ2-3; D is perhaps TRBD2 (5 bases). The germline V gene has CDR1 SGDLS and CDR2 YYNGEE. Trimming took off 2 bases at V and 5 bases at J, with 15 bases between the two ends. The CDR3 length is 15 residues. This CDR3 is CASSVSRELGDTQYF. The CDR3 DNA reads TGTGCCAGCAGCGTGTCGAGGGAGTTGGGAGATACGCAGTATTTT.

The gene calls are TRBV10-1 and TRBJ1-1; tentatively, D is TRBD1 (5 bases). V was clipped by 4 bases and J by 1 base, with 7 bases between them. Germline CDR1 reads WNHNN; CDR2 reads SYGVQD (reference sequence). The CDR3 is 13 amino acids. CDR3 residues: CASSGRANTEAFF. In nucleotides, the CDR3 is TGCGCCAGCAGTGGCAGGGCGAACACTGAAGCTTTCTTT.

This clone appeared once. The chain carries TRBV4-2 and TRBJ2-7, with 8 bases aligning to TRBD1. This CDR3 comprises 17 residues. V shed 4 bases, J shed 0 bases, and the junction held 11 bases outside the gene matches. Looked up from germline, CDR1 is LGHNA and CDR2 is YNFKEQ. In nucleotides, the CDR3 is TGTGCCAGCAGCCCACGGGCCGGACAGGGTCCCTCCTACGAGCAGTACTTC. This codes for CASSPRAGQGPSYEQYF.

The chain is built from TRBV28 and TRBJ2-6, with TRBD2 matching over 10 bases. The length of the CDR3 is 16 residues. V lost 7 bases to trimming and J lost 4 bases; unmatched junction nucleotides: 7. Germline lookup yields CDR1 MDHEN and CDR2 SYDVKM. CDR3 bases: TGTGCCAGCAAATTAGCGGGAGGCCGCGGGGCCAACGTCCTGACTTTC. Protein product: CASKLAGGRGANVLTF.

In DNA, the CDR3 is TGTGCCAGCATTAAAGGGGGCCTCAGCGGCGCAGATACGCAGTATTTT. This codes for CASIKGGLSGADTQYF. The rearrangement links TRBV2 to TRBJ2-3; 7 nucleotides agree with TRBD1. This CDR3 is 16 amino acids long. V trimming: 7 bases; J trimming: 4 bases; junction bases outside the gene matches: 14. Germline V gene sequence: CDR1 SNHLY, CDR2 FYNNEI.

In DNA, the CDR3 is TGTGCCAGCAGCCCTGATGGAGGGCTGTATAGCAATCAGCCCCAGCATTTT. Translated: CASSPDGGLYSNQPQHF. The rearrangement uses TRBV7-8 and TRBJ1-5, with D hard to call. From germline, CDR1 is SGHVS and CDR2 FQNEAQ. V gave up 5 bases and J gave up 0 bases, with 17 bases separating them. CDR3 size: 17 residues.

This clone appeared a single time. The chain has TRBV18 and TRBJ2-1, with a possible D match to TRBD2 (7 bases). Per the germline V gene, CDR1 is KGHSH and CDR2 is LQKENI. The CDR3 runs 15 residues. V dropped 3 bases and J dropped 9 bases, with 18 bases sitting between them. The CDR3 region is CASSPGHQAGFEQFF. CDR3 in DNA: TGTGCCAGCTCACCGGGACACCAAGCGGGGTTTGAGCAGTTCTTC.

V is TRBV11-2 and J is TRBJ1-1; 7 nucleotides line up with TRBD1. The germline V gene encodes CDR1 SGHAT and CDR2 FQNNGV. This CDR3 contains 16 residues. The ends lost 0 bases at V and 3 bases at J; junction bases unmatched: 7. The CDR3 loop reads CASSLDIGTGDTEAFF. The CDR3 DNA sequence: TGTGCCAGCAGCTTAGATATTGGCACAGGGGACACTGAAGCTTTCTTT.

This chain connects TRBV4-1 to TRBJ2-2; D is ambiguous. With 3 bases removed from V and 5 bases from J, the gap between germline ends came to 4 bases. Germline CDR1 MGHRA, CDR2 YSYEKL. CDR3 length: 12 residues. This chain's CDR3 is CASSQTTGELFF. The CDR3, as DNA: TGCGCCAGCAGCCAGACAACCGGGGAGCTGTTTTTT.

The CDR3 nucleotides are TGTGCCAGCAGCGAGTTCACAGGTGTGGGCGAGCAGTACTTC. It codes for CASSEFTGVGEQYF. The J gene is TRBJ2-7, the V gene TRBV14; D possibly corresponds to TRBD1 (5 bases). This CDR3 has 14 residues. Germline CDR1 and CDR2: SGHDN and FVKESK. Deletions cut 5 bases from V and 6 bases from J, with 17 bases between. Drawing the rest from reference TRBV14 and TRBJ2-7, the complete variable domain is EAGVTQFPSHSVIEKGQTVTLRCDPISGHDNLYWYRRVMGKEIKFLLHFVKESKQDESGMPNNRFLAERTGGTYSTLKVQPAELEDSGVYFCASSEFTGVGEQYFGPGTRLTVT.

This clone showed up just a few times. This chain links TRBV5-4 with TRBJ2-3; 9 nucleotides match TRBD2. Per germline, CDR1 SGHNT and CDR2 YYREEE (reference sequence). CDR3 length equals 15 residues. The junction had 7 bases not matched to a gene; V was cut back by 2 bases and J by 6 bases. CDR3 sequence reads: CASSFAGGPTDTQYF. The DNA for the CDR3 is TGTGCCAGCAGCTTTGCGGGAGGGCCAACTGATACGCAGTATTTT.

Of note for this clone: The junction does not match germline at one end; this may be a read error. This chain links TRBV4-1 with TRBJ2-7; 7 bases agree with TRBD2. Germline V lookup: CDR1 MGHRA, CDR2 YSYEKL. This CDR3 spans 14 amino acids. CDR3 amino acids: CANSNSGRVHEQYF. The CDR3 region has the DNA TGCGCCAACAGCAATAGCGGGCGAGTCCACGAGCAGTACTTC.

This clone has only a few counts. V gene TRBV5-1 combines with J gene TRBJ2-5; 8 bases line up with TRBD1. The V gene end was trimmed by 4 bases and the J gene end by 1 base; junction bases not matched to a gene: 9. Germline values: CDR1 SGHRS, CDR2 YFSETQ. This CDR3 is built from 16 residues. CDR3 loop: CASSRLGQGSQETQYF. The DNA for the CDR3 is TGCGCCAGCAGCCGTCTCGGACAGGGTTCCCAAGAGACCCAGTACTTC.

The chain combines TRBV6-1 with TRBJ2-3; possible D gene TRBD1, 5 bases. The CDR3 has 13 residues. Between the trimmed V and J ends, which lost 5 bases and 3 bases, there was a span of 9 bases. The germline V gene has CDR1 MNHNS and CDR2 SASEGT. In nucleotides, the CDR3 is TGTGCCAGCAGTCAAAGGGGAACAGATACGCAGTATTTT. This encodes CASSQRGTDTQYF.

The CDR3 DNA is TGCGCCAGCAGCGGTGGGACTAGCCGATCCTACGAGCAGTACTTC. Its protein is CASSGGTSRSYEQYF. V is TRBV5-1 and J is TRBJ2-7; TRBD2 aligns across 9 bases. The V segment lost 4 bases and the J segment 1 base; nucleotides outside the gene matches: 6. Germline CDR1 SGHRS, CDR2 YFSETQ. This CDR3 has 15 amino acids. The full variable domain, rest sourced from reference TRBV5-1 and TRBJ2-7, is KAGVTQTPRYLIKTRGQQVTLSCSPISGHRSVSWYQQTPGQGLQFLFEYFSETQRNKGNFPGRFSGRQFSNSRSEMNVSTLELGDSALYLCASSGGTSRSYEQYFGPGTRLTVT.

In this sample, this clone turned up once. The chain employs TRBV7-8 and TRBJ2-7, with 7 positions matching TRBD1. J was trimmed by 4 bases and V by 5 bases; bases with no gene match: 5. This CDR3 has 13 residues. Germline CDR1 and CDR2: SGHVS and FQNEAQ. The CDR3, as DNA: TGTGCCAGCAGCAACAGACAGGGTTACGAGCAGTACTTC. Translating it yields CASSNRQGYEQYF.

This clone appeared a few times. The chain has TRBV27 and TRBJ2-5; D remains ambiguous. V was pared by 7 bases and J by 4 bases, with 7 bases between. The CDR3 runs to 11 residues. CDR1 MNHEY and CDR2 SMNVEV come from the germline V gene (reference sequence). The CDR3 spells CASTLGETQYF. CDR3 bases: TGTGCCAGCACCCTAGGAGAGACCCAGTACTTC.